One sample yielded the 13 T cell receptor beta chains listed below, sequenced in a study of blood T cell repertoires in COVID-19. Libraries were prepared by immunoSEQ multiplex PCR; TCRdb keeps only in-frame clonotypes and omits some of them. The data hold some 210,000 clones, with around 81% observed a single time. Input material: PBMCs or T cells enriched from blood (not recorded which). These receptors came from a man between 25 and 39 years old with acute COVID-19.

This clone was counted a single time. The V call is TRBV5-5, the J call TRBJ1-5; 11 nucleotides match TRBD1. Germline CDR1 reads SGHKS; CDR2 reads YYEKEE (reference sequence). After removal of 4 bases from V and 6 bases from J, the junction contained 6 bases not matched to a gene. This CDR3 has 15 residues. The CDR3 spells CASSKGTGGSQPQHF. CDR3 coding DNA: TGTGCCAGCAGCAAAGGGACAGGGGGAAGTCAGCCCCAGCATTTT.

Concerning this clone itself: One end of the junction does not line up with germline, which may come from a read error. The chain uses TRBV11-2 and TRBJ2-1, with D maybe TRBD2 (6 bases). Per germline, CDR1 SGHAT and CDR2 FQNNGV. The length of the CDR3 is 13 residues. CDR3 nucleotide sequence: TGTGTCAGCAGCCTTGGAGGGTACAATGAGCAGTTCTTC. It specifies CVSSLGGYNEQFF.

The chain joins TRBV7-3 to TRBJ1-2; D remains unclear. V dropped 5 bases and J dropped 0 bases, with 13 bases sitting between them. Germline V CDR1 and CDR2: SGHTA, FQGTGA. The CDR3 spans 15 residues. CDR3 amino acids: CASSPPTEANYGYTF. The CDR3 nucleotides are TGTGCCAGCAGCCCACCGACTGAGGCTAACTATGGCTACACCTTC. Together with reference TRBV7-3 and TRBJ1-2, the CDR3 gives the full variable domain: GAGVSQTPSNKVTEKGKYVELRCDPISGHTALYWYRQSLGQGPEFLIYFQGTGAADDSGLPNDRFFAVRPEGSVSTLKIQRTERGDSAVYLCASSPPTEANYGYTFGSGTRLTVV.

The chain employs TRBV9 and TRBJ1-1, with 10 bases fitting TRBD1. The CDR3 length is 16 residues. Germline-derived CDR1 and CDR2 are SGDLS and YYNGEE. V lost 5 bases to trimming and J lost 6 bases; unmatched junction nucleotides: 13. CDR3 in amino acids: CASSAGTGVPVAEAFF. CDR3 nucleotide sequence: TGTGCCAGCAGTGCCGGGACAGGGGTCCCGGTAGCTGAAGCTTTCTTT.

This chain connects TRBV7-6 to TRBJ1-2; D gene unclear. Trimming removed 4 bases at V and 4 bases at J, with 7 bases between. This CDR3 has 12 residues. Germline values: CDR1 SGHVS, CDR2 FNYEAQ. CDR3 sequence reads: CASSSGPYGYTF. In DNA, the CDR3 is TGTGCCAGCAGCTCGGGTCCCTATGGCTACACCTTC.

The chain combines TRBV7-9 with TRBJ1-1; no clear D. Germline CDR1 is SEHNR and CDR2 is FQNEAQ (reference sequence). V dropped 5 bases and J dropped 1 base, with 8 bases sitting between them. CDR3 size: 13 residues. CDR3 sequence reads: CASSQQTNTEAFF. CDR3 coding DNA: TGTGCCAGCAGCCAACAGACGAACACTGAAGCTTTCTTT.

This clone was seen a few times. The genes are TRBV9 and TRBJ1-6; TRBD1 matches 7 bases. The V segment lost 2 bases and the J segment 10 bases; nucleotides outside the gene matches: 6. The CDR3 spans 14 residues. The germline gives CDR1 SGDLS, CDR2 YYNGEE. The CDR3 DNA reads TGTGCCAGCAGCGTCACAGGGGTCGAGTCACCCCTCCACTTT. It is translated as CASSVTGVESPLHF.

V is TRBV28 and J is TRBJ2-2, with TRBD2 matching 7 bases. Germline CDR1 and CDR2: MDHEN and SYDVKM. Losses at the gene ends were 4 bases for V and 2 bases for J; bases not matched to a gene: 7. The CDR3 extends over 16 amino acids. The CDR3 nucleotides are TGTGCCAGCAGTTCCCCGGGGACTACTAACACCGGGGAGCTGTTTTTT. Translation: CASSSPGTTNTGELFF.

The V call is TRBV5-5, the J call TRBJ2-1; the match to TRBD2 covers 8 bases. V lost 0 bases and J lost 7; bases outside the gene matches: 3. Germline V gene data show CDR1 as SGHKS and CDR2 as YYEKEE (reference sequence). The CDR3 contains 14 residues. CDR3 nucleotide sequence: TGTGCCAGCAGCTTGGGGGGACTAGGGAATGAGCAGTTCTTC. It yields the protein CASSLGGLGNEQFF.

The chain recombines TRBV28 with TRBJ1-2; 7 bases map to TRBD1. With 6 bases clipped from V and 2 bases from J, the junction kept 9 bases outside the gene matches. Germline assignment: CDR1 MDHEN and CDR2 SYDVKM. This CDR3 has 15 amino acids. The CDR3 loop is CASRILQGTNYGYTF. In DNA form, the CDR3 reads TGTGCCAGCAGGATCCTACAGGGGACCAACTATGGCTACACCTTC.

The rearrangement joins TRBV6-1 to TRBJ2-7, with 8 nucleotides matching TRBD1. Per germline, CDR1 MNHNS and CDR2 SASEGT. CDR3 length: 13 amino acids. The trim removed 10 bases at V and 2 bases at J, leaving 7 bases unmatched. The DNA for the CDR3 is TGTGCCACATCAGGGGGCCCGACCTACGAGCAGTACTTC. Translated: CATSGGPTYEQYF.

In this sample, this clone turned up once. The rearrangement links TRBV4-1 to TRBJ2-5, with D maybe TRBD2 (5 bases). Germline CDR1 reads MGHRA; CDR2 reads YSYEKL. Trimming took off 1 base at V and 5 bases at J, with 11 bases between the two ends. There are 14 residues in the CDR3. DNA of the CDR3: TGCGCCAGCAGCCAAGGGTCGGGGTCGGAGACCCAGTACTTC. It encodes CASSQGSGSETQYF.

The chain couples TRBV7-6 to TRBJ2-7, with D unclear. This CDR3 region has 14 residues. CDR1 and CDR2 from the germline V gene are SGHVS and FNYEAQ. V lost 5 bases and J lost 4, with 15 bases in between. The CDR3 protein is CASSSLISGYEQYF. The CDR3 DNA reads TGTGCCAGCAGCAGCTTAATCTCCGGGTACGAGCAGTACTTC.